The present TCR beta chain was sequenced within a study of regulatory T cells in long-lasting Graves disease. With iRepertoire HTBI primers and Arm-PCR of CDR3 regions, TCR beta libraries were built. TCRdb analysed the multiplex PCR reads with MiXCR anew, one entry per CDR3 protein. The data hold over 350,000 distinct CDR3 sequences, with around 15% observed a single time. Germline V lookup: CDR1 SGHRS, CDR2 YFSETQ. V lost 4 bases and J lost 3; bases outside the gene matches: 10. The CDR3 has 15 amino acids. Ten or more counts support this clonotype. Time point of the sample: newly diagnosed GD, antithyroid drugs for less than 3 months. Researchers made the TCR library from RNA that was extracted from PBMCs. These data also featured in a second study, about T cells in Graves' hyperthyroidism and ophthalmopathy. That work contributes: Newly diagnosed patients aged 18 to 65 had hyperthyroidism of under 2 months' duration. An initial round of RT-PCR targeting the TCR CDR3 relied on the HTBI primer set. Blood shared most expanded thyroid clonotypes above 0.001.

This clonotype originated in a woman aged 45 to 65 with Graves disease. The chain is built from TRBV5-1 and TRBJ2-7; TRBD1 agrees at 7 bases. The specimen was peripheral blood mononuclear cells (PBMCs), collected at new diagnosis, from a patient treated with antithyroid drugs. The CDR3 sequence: CASSPARDSSYEQYF. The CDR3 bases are TGCGCCAGCAGCCCCGCACGGGACAGCAGCTACGAGCAGTACTTC.